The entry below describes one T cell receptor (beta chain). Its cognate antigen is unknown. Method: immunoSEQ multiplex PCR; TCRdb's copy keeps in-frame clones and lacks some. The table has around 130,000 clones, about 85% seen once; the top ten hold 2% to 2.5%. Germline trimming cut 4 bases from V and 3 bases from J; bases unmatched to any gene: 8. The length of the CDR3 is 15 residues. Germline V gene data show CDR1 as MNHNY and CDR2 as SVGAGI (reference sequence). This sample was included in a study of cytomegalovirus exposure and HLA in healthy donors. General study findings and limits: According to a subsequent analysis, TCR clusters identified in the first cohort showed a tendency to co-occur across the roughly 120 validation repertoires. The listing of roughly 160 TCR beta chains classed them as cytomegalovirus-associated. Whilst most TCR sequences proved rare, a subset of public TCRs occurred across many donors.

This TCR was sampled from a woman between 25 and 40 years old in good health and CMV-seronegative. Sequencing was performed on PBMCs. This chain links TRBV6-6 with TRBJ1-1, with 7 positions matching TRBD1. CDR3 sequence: CASSSLTGTDTEAFF. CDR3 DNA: TGTGCCAGCAGTTCCCTGACAGGGACGGACACTGAAGCTTTCTTT.